This T cell receptor beta chain was profiled in a study of T-cell memory formation after mild COVID-19. Study background: Across donors, TCR clusters were largely donor specific.

Study outcomes and limitations: Clones that contracted clustered mainly in CM and EM if CD4+ and in EMRA if CD8+. Some SARS-CoV-2-responding clones were already detected in memory before infection.

The V gene's germline CDR1 is SGHTA and CDR2 FQGNSA. Losses at the gene ends were 5 bases for V and 5 bases for J; bases not matched to a gene: 12. This CDR3 is 17 amino acids long. This clonotype was counted only a few times. Its antigen is not identified. TCRdb reanalysed the 5' RACE reads using MiXCR and keeps one entry per CDR3 protein. The sample shows about 110,000 distinct CDR3 sequences, roughly 12% of them seen only once. The sample was PBMCs or a T cell subset sorted from them (not recorded which). The sequence came from an adult woman who had mild COVID-19 (a few samples of this study predate the infection). Cell type and time point are not known. J is TRBJ2-1 and V is TRBV7-2, with 10 bases lining up with TRBD2. In DNA, the CDR3 is TGTGCCAGCAGCCCGACTAGCGGGCACCCCCTCAACAATGAGCAGTTCTTC. This codes for CASSPTSGHPLNNEQFF.